Below are 4 T cell receptor beta chains sequenced from a single sample in a study of blood T cell repertoires in COVID-19. This table comes from immunoSEQ multiplex PCR, and its TCRdb copy is limited to in-frame clones, with some not included. This repertoire shows fewer than 200,000 clones, roughly 88% found once; its top ten account for roughly 1.1%. The source material was peripheral blood. All receptors derive from a man in his 60s who had recovered from COVID-19.

This chain links TRBV14 with TRBJ2-5; 7 nucleotides align to TRBD1. V lost 2 bases to trimming and J lost 2 bases; unmatched junction nucleotides: 5. Germline CDR1 reads SGHDN; CDR2 reads FVKESK. CDR3 size: 15 residues. The CDR3 loop is CASSQTQGRQETQYF. Written as DNA, the CDR3 is TGTGCCAGCAGCCAAACACAGGGGCGACAAGAGACCCAGTACTTC.

This sequence joins TRBV6-1 and TRBJ1-6; 7 positions agree with TRBD1. There are 14 residues in the CDR3. V gave up 5 bases and J gave up 7 bases; unmatched junction bases: 5. CDR1 MNHNS and CDR2 SASEGT come from the germline V gene. The CDR3 DNA is TGTGCCAGCAGTACCGACAGGGACAATTCACCCCTCCACTTT. This gives the protein CASSTDRDNSPLHF.

Details on this clone: One junction end disagrees with the germline gene, perhaps due to a read error. The V gene is TRBV14, the J gene TRBJ1-1; D remains ambiguous. CDR3 length equals 13 residues. Looked up from germline, CDR1 is SGHDN and CDR2 is FVKESK. As DNA, the CDR3 is TGTGTCAGCAGCAGAACTAGGAACACTGAAGCTTTCTTT. The encoded protein is CVSSRTRNTEAFF.

This chain connects TRBV18 to TRBJ2-1, with 8 bases lining up with TRBD1. The V gene's germline CDR1 is KGHSH and CDR2 LQKENI. The CDR3 is made up of 13 amino acids. V was clipped by 5 bases and J by 8 bases; unmatched bases: 5. The CDR3 spells CASSSTGVHEQFF. The CDR3 nucleotides are TGTGCCAGCTCATCGACAGGGGTCCATGAGCAGTTCTTC.